The clone carrying this T cell receptor beta chain was found a few times. The data are from a study of blood T cells in healthy people across ages. As for the study in general: Template switching picked up about one barcoded beta molecule for each two T cells.

PCR was performed a second time for about 7 to 12 cycles using a sample-barcoded 5' primer and a J-beta primer mix. TCRdb reanalysed the 5' RACE reads using MiXCR and keeps one entry per CDR3 protein. This sample carries approximately 1,700,000 distinct CDR3 sequences, about 39% of them seen once, and the ten largest clones take about 23%. Sequencing input: blood. The TCR sequence derives from a human donor in good health.

CDR3 in amino acids: CASREVYEQYF. The CDR3 coding sequence is TGTGCCAGCAGGGAGGTTTACGAGCAGTACTTC. The rearrangement links TRBV5-5 to TRBJ2-7, with D perhaps TRBD2 (5 bases). The CDR3 length is 11 residues. V was pared by 5 bases and J by 4 bases, with 7 bases between. Germline CDR1 and CDR2: SGHKS and YYEKEE (reference sequence).